This T cell receptor (beta chain) was identified in a study of blood T cell repertoires in COVID-19. The CDR3 extends over 15 amino acids. The V end was cut by 0 bases, the J end by 2 bases, with 9 bases between. Germline CDR1 is SGHRS and CDR2 is YFSETQ. In the original workflow: Nucleated cell counts were estimated from reference gene primer amplification. Data came from immunoSEQ multiplex PCR; TCRdb stores just in-frame clones and leaves some out. For V, J and clone size, that table is used; D and trimming come from the DNA. The sample consists of around 120,000 clones, roughly nine tenths of them appearing once.

The sequenced sample consisted of peripheral blood. The chain joins TRBV5-1 to TRBJ2-1; D unresolved. This receptor was obtained from a woman of 80 years or more with acute or convalescent COVID-19. This CDR3 is CASSLGRATYNEQFF. CDR3 in DNA: TGCGCCAGCAGCTTGGGACGAGCGACCTACAATGAGCAGTTCTTC.